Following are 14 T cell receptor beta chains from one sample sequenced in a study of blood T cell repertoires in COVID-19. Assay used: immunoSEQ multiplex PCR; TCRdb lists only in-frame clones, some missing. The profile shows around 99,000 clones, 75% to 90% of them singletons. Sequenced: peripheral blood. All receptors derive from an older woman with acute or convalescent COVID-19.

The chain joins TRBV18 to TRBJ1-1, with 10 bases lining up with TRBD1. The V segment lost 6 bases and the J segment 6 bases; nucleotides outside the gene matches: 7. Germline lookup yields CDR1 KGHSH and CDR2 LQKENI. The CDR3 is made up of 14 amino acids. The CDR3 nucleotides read TGTGCCAGCTCGCCCGGGACAGGGGTTTCTGAAGCTTTCTTT. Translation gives CASSPGTGVSEAFF.

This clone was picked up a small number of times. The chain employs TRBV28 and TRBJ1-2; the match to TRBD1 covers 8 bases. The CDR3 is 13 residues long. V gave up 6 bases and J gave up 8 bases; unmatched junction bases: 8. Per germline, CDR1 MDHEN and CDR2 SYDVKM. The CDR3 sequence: CASRTTGDRGYTF. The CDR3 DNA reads TGTGCCAGCAGAACGACAGGGGATCGGGGCTACACCTTC.

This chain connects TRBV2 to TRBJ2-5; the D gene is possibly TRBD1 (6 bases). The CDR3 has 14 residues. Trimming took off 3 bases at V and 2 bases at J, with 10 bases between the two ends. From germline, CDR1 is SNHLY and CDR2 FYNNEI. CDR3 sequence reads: CASSEDRVQETQYF. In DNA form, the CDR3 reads TGTGCCAGCAGTGAGGACAGAGTACAAGAGACCCAGTACTTC.

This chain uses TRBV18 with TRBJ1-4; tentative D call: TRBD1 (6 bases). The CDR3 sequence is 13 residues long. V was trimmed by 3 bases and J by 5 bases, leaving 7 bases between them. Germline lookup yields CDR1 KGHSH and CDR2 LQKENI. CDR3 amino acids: CASSPDRNEKLFF. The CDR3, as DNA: TGTGCCAGCTCACCTGACAGGAATGAAAAACTGTTTTTT.

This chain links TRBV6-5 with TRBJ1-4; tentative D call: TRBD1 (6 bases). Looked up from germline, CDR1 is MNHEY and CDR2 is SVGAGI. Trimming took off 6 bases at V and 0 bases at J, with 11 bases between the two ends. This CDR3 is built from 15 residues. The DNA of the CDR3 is TGTGCCAGCAGAGGACAGCGTGCAACTAATGAAAAACTGTTTTTT. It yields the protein CASRGQRATNEKLFF.

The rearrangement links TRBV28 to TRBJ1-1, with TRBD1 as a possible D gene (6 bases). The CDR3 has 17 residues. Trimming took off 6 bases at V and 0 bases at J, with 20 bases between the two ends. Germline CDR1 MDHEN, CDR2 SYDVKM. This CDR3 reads CASSRPQQGLVNTEAFF. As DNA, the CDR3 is TGTGCCAGCAGCCGACCCCAACAGGGTTTGGTGAACACTGAAGCTTTCTTT.

CDR3 sequence reads: CASSLRRGDTGELFF. The CDR3 DNA reads TGTGCCAGCAGCTTACGGCGGGGGGACACCGGGGAGCTGTTTTTT. The chain recombines TRBV7-8 with TRBJ2-2, with 8 bases identical to TRBD2. This CDR3 has 15 residues. V was clipped by 2 bases and J by 3 bases; unmatched bases: 2. Germline loops: CDR1 SGHVS, CDR2 FQNEAQ.

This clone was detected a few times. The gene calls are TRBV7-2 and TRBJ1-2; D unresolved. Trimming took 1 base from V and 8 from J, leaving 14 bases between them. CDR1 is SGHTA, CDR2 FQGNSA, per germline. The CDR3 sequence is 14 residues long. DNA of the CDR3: TGTGCCAGCAGCTTAGGAGGCCTCTACTGGGGCTACACCTTC. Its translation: CASSLGGLYWGYTF.

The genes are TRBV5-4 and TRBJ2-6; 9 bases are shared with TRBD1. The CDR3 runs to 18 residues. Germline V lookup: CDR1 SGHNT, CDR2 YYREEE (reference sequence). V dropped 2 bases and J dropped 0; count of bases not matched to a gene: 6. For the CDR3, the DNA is TGTGCCAGCAGCTTAAGGACAGGGGCAGTCTCTGGGGCCAACGTCCTGACTTTC. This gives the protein CASSLRTGAVSGANVLTF.

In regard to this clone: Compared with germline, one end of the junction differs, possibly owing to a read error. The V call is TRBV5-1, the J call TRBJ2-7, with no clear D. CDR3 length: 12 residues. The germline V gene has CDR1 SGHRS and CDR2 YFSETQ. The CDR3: CASSLGTYEQYF. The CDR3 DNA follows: TGCGCCAGCAGTTTGGGTACCTACGAGCAGTACTTC.

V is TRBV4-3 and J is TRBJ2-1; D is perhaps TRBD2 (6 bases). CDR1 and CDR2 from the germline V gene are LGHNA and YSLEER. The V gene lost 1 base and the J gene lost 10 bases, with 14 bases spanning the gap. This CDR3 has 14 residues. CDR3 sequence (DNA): TGCGCCAGCAGCCAAGGCGGGACCGGGCGCGAGCAGTTCTTC. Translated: CASSQGGTGREQFF.

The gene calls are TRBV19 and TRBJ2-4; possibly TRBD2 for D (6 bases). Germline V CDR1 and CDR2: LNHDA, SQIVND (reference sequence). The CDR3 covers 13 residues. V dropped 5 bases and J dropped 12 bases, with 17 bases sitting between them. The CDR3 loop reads CASSSQVGGSQYF. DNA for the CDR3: TGTGCCAGTAGTTCACAGGTCGGGGGAAGTCAGTACTTC.

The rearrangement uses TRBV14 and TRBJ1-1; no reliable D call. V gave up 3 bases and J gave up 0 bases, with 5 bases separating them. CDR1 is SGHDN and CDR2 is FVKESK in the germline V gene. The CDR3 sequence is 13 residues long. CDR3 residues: CASSQSLNTEAFF. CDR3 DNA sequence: TGTGCCAGCAGCCAGTCTTTGAACACTGAAGCTTTCTTT.

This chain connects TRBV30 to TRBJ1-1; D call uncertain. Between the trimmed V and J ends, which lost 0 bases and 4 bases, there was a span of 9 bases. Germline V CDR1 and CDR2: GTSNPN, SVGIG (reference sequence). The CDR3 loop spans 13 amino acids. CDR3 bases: TGTGCCTGGAGTGTACGGGAGGGCACTGAAGCTTTCTTT. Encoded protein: CAWSVREGTEAFF.